This TCR beta chain came from a study of OX40 agonist ivuxolimab in advanced cancers. This CDR3 contains 14 residues. The V gene end was trimmed by 8 bases and the J gene end by 4 bases; junction bases not matched to a gene: 9. Germline CDR1 reads SQVTM; CDR2 reads ANQGSEA. TCRdb's table, derived via immunoSEQ multiplex PCR, lists solely in-frame clones and lacks some. The repertoire includes about 52,000 clones, roughly 82% of them detected once, and over 3.5% sits in the top ten. Study conclusions and caveats: At 0.1 to 3.0 mg/kg, CD4+ and CD8+ blood T cells expanded clonally by week 6. Specificity for antigen went undetermined in the expanded peripheral T cells.

A remark on this clone: Its matching antigen is unknown.

Sample: CD4+ or CD8+ T cells sorted from blood, taken in a trial of the OX40 agonist ivuxolimab. The receptor's source is an adult with an advanced solid tumor such as melanoma, head and neck, liver or kidney cancer. V usage is TRBV29-1 and J usage is TRBJ1-5; 9 positions agree with TRBD1. This CDR3 reads CSFSTGGGNQPQHF. In nucleotides, the CDR3 is TGCAGCTTCTCAACAGGGGGCGGTAATCAGCCCCAGCATTTT.